Following are 29 T cell receptor beta chains from one sample sequenced in a study of blood T cell repertoires in COVID-19. Profiled with immunoSEQ multiplex PCR; TCRdb holds only in-frame clones, not every one. The table lists hundreds of thousands of clones, about 90% of them singletons, with about 0.26% in the top ten. Sequenced sample: peripheral blood. These receptors were taken from a woman between 18 and 29 years old with acute or convalescent COVID-19.

The rearrangement joins TRBV19 to TRBJ1-1; no clear D. CDR3 length equals 11 residues. In germline, CDR1 is LNHDA, CDR2 SQIVND (reference sequence). V lost 8 bases and J lost 1, with 5 bases in between. CDR3 sequence (DNA): TGTGCCAGTTCATGGAACACTGAAGCTTTCTTT. Translating gives CASSWNTEAFF.

This CDR3 reads CASTLAERMDTQYF. In DNA form, the CDR3 reads TGTGCCAGCACCCTAGCGGAGAGAATGGATACGCAGTATTTT. V gene TRBV2 combines with J gene TRBJ2-3; 7 bases are shared with TRBD2. The V gene end was trimmed by 7 bases and the J gene end by 6 bases; junction bases not matched to a gene: 10. Germline lookup yields CDR1 SNHLY and CDR2 FYNNEI. The CDR3 is made up of 14 amino acids.

The chain couples TRBV5-1 to TRBJ1-6, with unresolved D. V gave up 0 bases and J gave up 10 bases, with 8 bases separating them. The CDR3 spans 13 residues. From germline, CDR1 is SGHRS and CDR2 YFSETQ. CDR3 protein: CASSLDQESPLHF. In nucleotides, the CDR3 is TGCGCCAGCAGCTTGGATCAGGAATCACCCCTCCACTTT. The full variable domain, in which reference TRBV5-1 and TRBJ1-6 provide the parts outside the CDR3, is KAGVTQTPRYLIKTRGQQVTLSCSPISGHRSVSWYQQTPGQGLQFLFEYFSETQRNKGNFPGRFSGRQFSNSRSEMNVSTLELGDSALYLCASSLDQESPLHFGNGTRLTVT.

V usage is TRBV9 and J usage is TRBJ1-2, with D maybe TRBD1 (5 bases). The V end was cut by 0 bases, the J end by 4 bases, with 13 bases between. Germline V gives CDR1 SGDLS, CDR2 YYNGEE. The CDR3 consists of 15 residues. CDR3: CASSVGGGAGYGYTF. CDR3 coding DNA: TGTGCCAGCAGCGTAGGGGGAGGGGCCGGCTATGGCTACACCTTC. The whole variable domain, remainder taken from reference TRBV9 and TRBJ1-2, is DSGVTQTPKHLITATGQRVTLRCSPRSGDLSVYWYQQSLDQGLQFLIQYYNGEERAKGNILERFSAQQFPDLHSELNLSSLELGDSALYFCASSVGGGAGYGYTFGSGTRLTVV.

As for this clone: Because the CDR3's place on the DNA is in doubt, the DNA is left out and the CDR3 is given as listed by TCRdb. This chain uses TRBV27 with TRBJ2-7; the D call of TRBD1 is as the table states it, not checked on the DNA. From its first to its last residue, the CDR3 has 15 amino acids. Germline CDR1 and CDR2: MNHEY and SMNVEV (reference sequence). The CDR3 is CASSSSTEATYEQYF.

The chain joins TRBV6-1 to TRBJ1-2; no clear D gene. The CDR3 length is 13 residues. The germline gives CDR1 MNHNS, CDR2 SASEGT. V was clipped by 3 bases and J by 7 bases, with 12 bases between them. The CDR3 protein is CASSEEKLSGYTF. The CDR3 DNA reads as TGTGCCAGCAGTGAGGAGAAGCTCTCTGGCTACACCTTC.

In the case of this clone: The same CDR3 is also encoded by other DNA sequences in this sample. The chain carries TRBV6-1 and TRBJ1-2; D gene ambiguous. V lost 2 bases and J lost 2, with 6 bases in between. The CDR3 covers 13 residues. The germline V gene encodes CDR1 MNHNS and CDR2 SASEGT. CDR3 DNA: TGTGCCAGCAGTGAATCTGCGAACTATGGCTACACCTTC. Protein product: CASSESANYGYTF.

This clone was recorded only once. This sequence joins TRBV27 and TRBJ1-1; TRBD1 is a possible D gene (6 bases). This CDR3 comprises 13 residues. V lost 6 bases and J lost 4, with 12 bases in between. Germline V gene data show CDR1 as MNHEY and CDR2 as SMNVEV (reference sequence). CDR3 sequence: CASSSGGATEAFF. CDR3 nucleotides: TGTGCCAGCAGCTCCGGGGGGGCCACTGAAGCTTTCTTT.

This clone was counted a single time. The rearrangement uses TRBV29-1 and TRBJ1-3; D gene uncertain. V lost 4 bases and J 0 bases, leaving 13 bases between the germline ends. Germline CDR1 reads SQVTM; CDR2 reads ANQGSEA. The CDR3 covers 15 residues. The CDR3 here is CSVGLGRSSGNTIYF. DNA for the CDR3: TGCAGCGTTGGACTAGGACGGAGCTCTGGAAACACCATATATTTT.

This clone has just one count. This sequence joins TRBV19 and TRBJ2-1, with D unclear. Germline V gives CDR1 LNHDA, CDR2 SQIVND (reference sequence). The CDR3 is made up of 10 amino acids. V shed 10 bases and J shed 6 bases, with 7 bases lying between them. CDR3 nucleotides: TGTGCCACTCGTAGCAATGAGCAGTTCTTC. This sequence encodes CATRSNEQFF.

To note about this clone: This sample includes further DNA sequences coding for the same CDR3. This sequence joins TRBV20-1 and TRBJ2-5; D unclear. CDR1 DFQATT and CDR2 SNEGSKA come from the germline V gene (reference sequence). The V end lost 6 bases, the J end lost 3 bases, and 8 bases lay between the germline ends. CDR3 length: 11 residues. The DNA for the CDR3 is TGCAGTGCCCAACTGGAAGAGACCCAGTACTTC. As protein: CSAQLEETQYF.

The chain uses TRBV10-3 and TRBJ1-2; weak D call: TRBD1 (6 bases). The CDR3 has 15 amino acids. Germline V gene data show CDR1 as ENHRY and CDR2 as SYGVKD. V gave up 0 bases and J gave up 8 bases, with 16 bases separating them. The CDR3 region is CAISESRQAPGGYTF. Written as DNA, the CDR3 is TGTGCCATCAGTGAGTCAAGACAGGCCCCCGGGGGCTACACCTTC.

V and J are TRBV19 and TRBJ1-4, with a possible D match to TRBD1 (6 bases). V lost 4 bases to trimming and J lost 5 bases, with 14 bases between them. From germline, CDR1 is LNHDA and CDR2 SQIVND (reference sequence). The CDR3 is made up of 15 amino acids. The CDR3 DNA reads TGTGCCAGTAGTAGAGGACAGATTCCAAATGAAAAACTGTTTTTT. The encoded protein is CASSRGQIPNEKLFF.

The sample holds a few counts of this clone. J is TRBJ1-6 and V is TRBV28; possible D gene TRBD1, 6 bases. V lost 4 bases and J 6 bases, leaving 13 bases between the germline ends. This CDR3 is built from 15 residues. Per the germline V gene, CDR1 is MDHEN and CDR2 is SYDVKM. This CDR3 reads CASSSGTSLNSPLHF. The CDR3 DNA is TGTGCCAGCAGTTCCGGGACATCACTTAATTCACCCCTCCACTTT.

About this clone: One base away lies a much larger clone, so this may be a sequencing read error. V and J are TRBV27 and TRBJ2-7; 10 bases align to TRBD1. The CDR3 length is 14 residues. The V gene end was trimmed by 6 bases and the J gene end by 0 bases; junction bases not matched to a gene: 2. Germline lookup yields CDR1 MNHEY and CDR2 SMNVEV (reference sequence). The CDR3 region is CASRRTGGSYEQYF. The CDR3 bases are TGTGCCAGCAGAAGGACAGGGGGCTCCTACGAGCAGTACTTC.

The rearrangement links TRBV5-4 to TRBJ2-2; maybe TRBD2 (6 bases). V shed 0 bases and J shed 5 bases, with 14 bases lying between them. The CDR3 covers 16 residues. Germline CDR1 reads SGHNT; CDR2 reads YYREEE (reference sequence). The DNA for the CDR3 is TGTGCCAGCAGCTTGGGGGGAAGGGGAGGTACCGGGGAGCTGTTTTTT. Its translation: CASSLGGRGGTGELFF.

The V call is TRBV24-1, the J call TRBJ1-1; tentative D call: TRBD1 (5 bases). There are 13 residues in the CDR3. From germline, CDR1 is KGHDR and CDR2 SFDVKD. The germline V and J ends were trimmed by 12 bases and 0 bases, with 13 bases remaining between them. CDR3 nucleotides: TGTGCCTGCCCCTCGGACATGAACACTGAAGCTTTCTTT. Translating gives CACPSDMNTEAFF.

This clone was counted a single time. The V gene is TRBV4-1, the J gene TRBJ1-1; D gene ambiguous. Germline assignment: CDR1 MGHRA and CDR2 YSYEKL. This CDR3 is built from 14 residues. Trimming left V 3 bases short and J 8 bases short, with 16 bases between. CDR3 residues: CASSHPPRAGEAFF. CDR3 DNA sequence: TGCGCCAGCAGCCACCCCCCACGGGCGGGAGAAGCTTTCTTT.

This chain joins TRBV7-8 and TRBJ2-1, with D possibly TRBD1 on 6 matching bases. The ends were cut back, 1 base at V and 3 bases at J, with 10 bases in the middle. The CDR3 is made up of 15 amino acids. The germline CDR1 and CDR2 sequences are SGHVS and FQNEAQ. CDR3 nucleotides: TGTGCCAGCAGCTTAGAGGGGGACCTCTACAATGAGCAGTTCTTC. Encoded protein: CASSLEGDLYNEQFF.

The rearrangement joins TRBV2 to TRBJ1-6; D might be TRBD1 (6 bases). Deletions cut 5 bases from V and 9 bases from J, with 14 bases between. This CDR3 spans 14 amino acids. Germline lookup yields CDR1 SNHLY and CDR2 FYNNEI. The DNA for the CDR3 is TGTGCCAGCAGTCCGAGTCACAGGGTTTCACCCCTCCACTTT. Protein sequence: CASSPSHRVSPLHF.

This clone was counted a few times. The chain uses TRBV4-2 and TRBJ1-2; 8 bases are shared with TRBD1. Trimming cost V 3 bases and J 4 bases; bases outside gene matches: 10. The length of the CDR3 is 16 residues. Germline V gene sequence: CDR1 LGHNA, CDR2 YNFKEQ. The CDR3 loop is CASSQVLGQDLYGYTF. Written as DNA, the CDR3 is TGTGCCAGCAGCCAGGTCTTGGGACAGGACCTCTATGGCTACACCTTC.

The V gene is TRBV6-5, the J gene TRBJ1-1; D is uncertain. The CDR3 covers 13 residues. In germline, CDR1 is MNHEY, CDR2 SVGAGI. V lost 9 bases and J lost 2, with 13 bases in between. The chain's CDR3 is CARSAVLNTEAFF. CDR3 bases: TGTGCCAGGTCGGCGGTATTAAACACTGAAGCTTTCTTT.

A single count supports this clone. CDR3 DNA sequence: TGTGCCAGCAGCCAAGACACGTTTCTGGGGGCGCCCTATGGCTACACCTTC. This encodes CASSQDTFLGAPYGYTF. This chain uses TRBV14 with TRBJ1-2; possibly TRBD1 for D (6 bases). In germline, CDR1 is SGHDN, CDR2 FVKESK. The V and J ends lost 0 bases and 4 bases respectively, with 18 bases between them. The CDR3 has 17 residues.

The chain combines TRBV27 with TRBJ2-5; D unclear. Germline V lookup: CDR1 MNHEY, CDR2 SMNVEV (reference sequence). The germline V and J ends were trimmed by 6 bases and 2 bases, with 10 bases remaining between them. This CDR3 comprises 13 residues. As DNA, the CDR3 is TGTGCCAGCAGGTCGGGTCATCAAGAGACCCAGTACTTC. Translating gives CASRSGHQETQYF.

V gene TRBV2 combines with J gene TRBJ2-7, with 8 bases identical to TRBD2. After removal of 7 bases from V and 2 bases from J, the junction contained 19 bases not matched to a gene. CDR3 length: 18 residues. CDR1 is SNHLY, CDR2 FYNNEI, per germline. The DNA of the CDR3 is TGTGCCAGCACTGGGCTCAGGGAAGTACTAGCGGTCGCCTACGAGCAGTACTTC. This translates into CASTGLREVLAVAYEQYF.

The chain couples TRBV12-5 to TRBJ2-5, with D possibly being TRBD2 (5 bases). The CDR3 has 16 amino acids. Trimming took 3 bases from V and 1 from J, leaving 15 bases between them. CDR1 and CDR2 (germline): LGHNT, FRNRAP. The CDR3 DNA reads TGTGCTAGTGGTTTTGGTCTTGAGGGTTTCCAAGAGACCCAGTACTTC. Protein sequence: CASGFGLEGFQETQYF.

The J gene is TRBJ1-5, the V gene TRBV5-3, with D possibly matching TRBD1 (6 bases). TRBV5-3 qualifies as an ORF whose function is uncertain. Trimming stripped 2 bases from V and 0 bases from J, with 15 bases between. The CDR3 has 17 residues. DNA of the CDR3: TGTGCCAGAAGCTTCGCCAGGACAGAAAATAGCAATCAGCCCCAGCATTTT. Its protein product is CARSFARTENSNQPQHF.

The J gene is TRBJ2-2, the V gene TRBV11-2; D is unclear. V was pared by 1 base and J by 4 bases, with 4 bases between. This CDR3 region has 13 residues. Per the germline V gene, CDR1 is SGHAT and CDR2 is FQNNGV. CDR3 residues: CASSLAFTGELFF. CDR3 DNA sequence: TGTGCCAGCAGCTTAGCTTTCACCGGGGAGCTGTTTTTT.

The V call is TRBV7-2, the J call TRBJ1-1, with D maybe TRBD1 (5 bases). The germline V gene has CDR1 SGHTA and CDR2 FQGNSA. V lost 5 bases and J lost 0, with 22 bases in between. The CDR3 spans 18 residues. CDR3: CASSRSRGGSILNTEAFF. The CDR3 coding sequence is TGTGCCAGCAGCCGGAGCCGCGGGGGAAGTATCCTGAACACTGAAGCTTTCTTT.